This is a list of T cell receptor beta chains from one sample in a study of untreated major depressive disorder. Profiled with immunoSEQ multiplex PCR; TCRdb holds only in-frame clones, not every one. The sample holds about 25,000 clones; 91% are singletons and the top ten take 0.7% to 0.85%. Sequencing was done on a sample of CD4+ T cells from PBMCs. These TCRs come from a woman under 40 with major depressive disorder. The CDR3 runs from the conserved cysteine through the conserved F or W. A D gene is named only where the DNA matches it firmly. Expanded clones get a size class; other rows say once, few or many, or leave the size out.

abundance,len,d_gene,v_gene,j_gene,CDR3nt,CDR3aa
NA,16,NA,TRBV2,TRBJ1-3,TGTGCCAGCAGAGCCACGGTCAGGGCAATTGGAAACACCATATATTTT,CASRATVRAIGNTIYF
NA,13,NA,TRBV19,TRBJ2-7,TGTGCCAGTAGTTCGCAGCGGGCCTACGAGCAGTACTTC,CASSSQRAYEQYF
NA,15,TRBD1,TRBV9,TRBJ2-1,TGTGCCAGCAGTTTTGGGACAGCCTCTTACAATGAGCAGTTCTTC,CASSFGTASYNEQFF
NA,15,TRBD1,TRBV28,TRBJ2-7,TGTGCCAGCAGCCCAGCCGGGACAGGGGGCTACGAGCAGTACTTC,CASSPAGTGGYEQYF
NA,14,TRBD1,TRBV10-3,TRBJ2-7,TGTGCCACCAAAGACAGGGTTGTGAGTCACGAGCAGTACTTC,CATKDRVVSHEQYF
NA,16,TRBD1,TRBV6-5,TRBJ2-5,TGTGCCAGCAGTTACCCTTTGGGACAGGGGGAAAAGACCCAGTACTTC,CASSYPLGQGEKTQYF
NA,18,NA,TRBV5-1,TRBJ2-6,TGCGCCAGCAGCTTGGCAGGGTCCGTGAGCTCTGGGGCCAACGTCCTGACTTTC,CASSLAGSVSSGANVLTF
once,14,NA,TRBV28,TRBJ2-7,TGTGCCAGCAGTTTGGGCAGGGCAACCTACGAGCAGTACTTC,CASSLGRATYEQYF
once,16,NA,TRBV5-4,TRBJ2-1,TGTGCCAGCAGCTTGGGAGGGATGGTTGACTACAATGAGCAGTTCTTC,CASSLGGMVDYNEQFF
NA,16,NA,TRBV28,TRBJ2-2,TGTGCCAGCAGCACGGTCCGCGGACGAGGTGCCGGGGAGCTGTTTTTT,CASSTVRGRGAGELFF
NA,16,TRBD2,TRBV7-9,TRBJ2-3,TGTGCCAGCAGCGCCCTAGCGGGCATGAGCACAGATACGCAGTATTTT,CASSALAGMSTDTQYF
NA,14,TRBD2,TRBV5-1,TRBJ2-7,TGCGCCAGCAGCTTGGCTCTAGCGGGAGACGAGCAGTACTTC,CASSLALAGDEQYF
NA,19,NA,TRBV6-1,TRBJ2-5,TGTGCCAGCAGTGAACGAGGGACGGTTCGTGGTGTTTTTAGAGAGACCCAGTACTTC,CASSERGTVRGVFRETQYF
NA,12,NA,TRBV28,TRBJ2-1,TGTGCCAGCAGCCTCGGACGGAATGAGCAGTTCTTC,CASSLGRNEQFF
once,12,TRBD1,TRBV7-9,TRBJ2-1,TGTGCCAGCAGCTGGACAGGGAATGAGCAGTTCTTC,CASSWTGNEQFF
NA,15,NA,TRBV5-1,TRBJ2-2,TGCGCCAGCAGCTTGGCGGTCGCCGGCACCGGGGAGCTGTTTTTT,CASSLAVAGTGELFF
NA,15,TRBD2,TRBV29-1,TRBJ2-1,TGCAGCTCTTCCCAGGGAGCGGGAGGTCACAATGAGCAGTTCTTC,CSSSQGAGGHNEQFF
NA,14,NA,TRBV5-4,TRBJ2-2,TGTGCCAGCAGCTTGAGGGCAGCCCCCGGGGAGCTGTTTTTT,CASSLRAAPGELFF
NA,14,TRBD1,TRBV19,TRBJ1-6,TGTGCCAGTAGGACAGGGGTCAGGGATTCACCCCTCCACTTT,CASRTGVRDSPLHF
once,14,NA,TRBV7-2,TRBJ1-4,TGTGCCAGCAGCCAAAGAGCAACTAATGAAAAACTGTTTTTT,CASSQRATNEKLFF
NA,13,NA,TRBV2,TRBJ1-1,TGTGCCAGCAGGGCCAACTTGAACACTGAAGCTTTCTTT,CASRANLNTEAFF
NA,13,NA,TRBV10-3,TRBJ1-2,TGTGCCATCAGTGCCGGGACAAGGGATGGCTACACCTTC,CAISAGTRDGYTF
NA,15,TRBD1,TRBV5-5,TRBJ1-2,TGTGCCAGCAGCCCCTCGACAGGGGGCAACGATGGCTACACCTTC,CASSPSTGGNDGYTF
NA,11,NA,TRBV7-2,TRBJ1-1,TGTGCCAGCAGTCCCCGGACAGAAGCTTTCTTT,CASSPRTEAFF
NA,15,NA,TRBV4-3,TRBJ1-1,TGCGCCAGCAGCCAAGATTTACAGGGGAACACTGAAGCTTTCTTT,CASSQDLQGNTEAFF
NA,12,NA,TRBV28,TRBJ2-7,TGTGCCAGCAGCTACCCGGGGAACGAGCAGTACTTC,CASSYPGNEQYF
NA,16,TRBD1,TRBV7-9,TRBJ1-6,TGTGCCAGCAGCGACGGGACAGGGGTAGGTAATTCACCCCTCCACTTT,CASSDGTGVGNSPLHF
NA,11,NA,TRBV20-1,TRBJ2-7,TGCAGTGCTAGGTCGGGGAACGAGCAGTACTTC,CSARSGNEQYF
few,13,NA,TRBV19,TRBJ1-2,TGTGCCACCACCAGGAGTAGTAGCTATGGCTACACCTTC,CATTRSSSYGYTF
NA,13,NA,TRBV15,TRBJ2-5,TGTGCCACCAGCAGAGAGCCCTCGGAGACCCAGTACTTC,CATSREPSETQYF
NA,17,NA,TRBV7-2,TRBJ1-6,TGTGCCAGCAGCTCCATGGGGGGCCGGGGGCGGTTTTCACCCCTCCACTTT,CASSSMGGRGRFSPLHF
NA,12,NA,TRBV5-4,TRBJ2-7,TGTGCCAGCAGCCGGGACTCCTACGAGCAGTACTTC,CASSRDSYEQYF
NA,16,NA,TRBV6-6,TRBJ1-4,TGTGCCAGCAGCTCACTTCCGGGACACTCTAATGAAAAACTGTTTTTT,CASSSLPGHSNEKLFF
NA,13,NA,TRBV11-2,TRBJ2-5,TGTGCCAGCAGCCTAGGGACGACGGGGACCCAGTACTTC,CASSLGTTGTQYF
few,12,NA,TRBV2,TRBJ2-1,TGTGCCAGCAGTGATATAGGGAATGAGCAGTTCTTC,CASSDIGNEQFF
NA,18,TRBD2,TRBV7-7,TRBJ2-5,TGTGCTAGCAGCCCCCGACTAGCGGGGGCGACGAGCCAAGAGACCCAGTACTTC,CASSPRLAGATSQETQYF
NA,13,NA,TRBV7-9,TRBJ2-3,TGTGCCAGCAGCCCTAATCCGGGGGATACGCAGTATTTT,CASSPNPGDTQYF
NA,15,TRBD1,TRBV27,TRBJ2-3,TGTGCCAGCAGTAGACAGGGGGCGAGCACAGATACGCAGTATTTT,CASSRQGASTDTQYF
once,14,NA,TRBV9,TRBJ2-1,TGTGCCAGCAGCGTAGGGGAAGGATTGAGTGAGCAGTTCTTC,CASSVGEGLSEQFF
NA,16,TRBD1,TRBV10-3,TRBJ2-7,TGTGCCATCAGTGAGGGGACAGGGGCACTCCTTGACGAGCAGTACTTC,CAISEGTGALLDEQYF
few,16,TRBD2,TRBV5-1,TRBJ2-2,TGCGCCAGCAGCAAACTAGCGGGAGGGAACACCGGGGAGCTGTTTTTT,CASSKLAGGNTGELFF
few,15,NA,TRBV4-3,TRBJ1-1,TGCGCCAGCAGCCAAGAGGTCCAGGGGCGAACTGAAGCTTTCTTT,CASSQEVQGRTEAFF
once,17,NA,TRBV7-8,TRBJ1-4,TGTGCCAGCAGCCCCCAGACAAAACACAGGGCCGATGAAAAACTGTTTTTT,CASSPQTKHRADEKLFF